This TCR beta chain comes out of a study of a mutant IDH1 vaccine in newly diagnosed glioma. Study as a whole: Antecedent treatment encompassed radiotherapy, temozolomide, or their combination; the majority received both. V12 took place at week 35, and V13 at week 47.

The time point is: week 47, end of study. All doses held 300 ug of mutant IDH1 20-mer peptide, with topical imiquimod. Eight vaccinations were given in weeks 1, 3, 5, 7, 11, 15, 19 and 23. Germline V gene lookup returns CDR1 SGHAT and CDR2 FQNNGV. The CDR3 sequence is 14 residues long. V was clipped by 5 bases and J by 2 bases, with 10 bases between them. Worth noting for this clone: Its antigen is not identified.

Profiling relied on immunoSEQ multiplex PCR, and the TCRdb table lists in-frame clones only, not all of them. The table has more than 35,000 clones, over 70% seen once. The chain couples TRBV11-2 to TRBJ1-5; tentative D call: TRBD1 (6 bases). The source was PBMCs, collected from a glioma patient whose treatment included an IDH1 peptide vaccine. The TCR originated in a man aged 40-50 years with glioma. CDR3 nucleotide sequence: TGTGCCAGCAGCCCAGGGGAAGGCAATCAGCCCCAGCATTTT. Its protein product is CASSPGEGNQPQHF.